Below, 19 T cell receptor beta chains from the same sample are listed, as sequenced in a study. One entry per CDR3 protein results from TCRdb running MiXCR on the 5' RACE reads. Of about 54,000 distinct CDR3 sequences in the sample, roughly 17% are singletons; the top ten hold about 2.2%. Specimen: naive CD4+ T cells sorted from blood. As for subset: naive CD4+ T cells, CD4+CD45RA+CD25-. These receptor sequences come from a female donor with breast cancer.

A remark on this clonotype: A read error may explain this, as a much larger clone is one base away. The chain combines TRBV12-3 or TRBV12-4 with TRBJ1-2; D gene ambiguous. The CDR3 has 12 amino acids. Trimming stripped 4 bases from V and 6 bases from J, with 9 bases between. CDR3 loop: CASSSVKDGYTF. The CDR3 DNA reads as TGTGCCAGCAGTTCGGTGAAGGATGGCTACACCTTC.

This clonotype was observed a handful of times. The V call is TRBV7-9, the J call TRBJ2-5; 14 bases align to TRBD2. The length of the CDR3 is 19 residues. Germline V lookup: CDR1 SEHNR, CDR2 FQNEAQ (reference sequence). V was pared by 3 bases and J by 5 bases, with 14 bases of the junction left unmatched. The CDR3 coding sequence is TGTGCCAGCAGCTTCTCGGCAAGGACTAGCGGGAGGTTTGGTGAGACCCAGTACTTC. It specifies CASSFSARTSGRFGETQYF. Full variable domain (remainder filled in from reference TRBV7-9 and TRBJ2-5): DTGVSQNPRHKITKRGQNVTFRCDPISEHNRLYWYRQTLGQGPEFLTYFQNEAQLEKSRLLSDRFSAERPKGSFSTLEIQRTEQGDSAMYLCASSFSARTSGRFGETQYFGPGTRLLVL.

This clonotype was detected a few times. V gene TRBV20-1 combines with J gene TRBJ1-1; TRBD1 matches at 8 bases. In germline, CDR1 is DFQATT, CDR2 SNEGSKA (reference sequence). Trimming cost V 5 bases and J 0 bases; bases outside gene matches: 5. CDR3 length: 14 amino acids. CDR3 sequence: CSAYRDRMNTEAFF. Written as DNA, the CDR3 is TGCAGTGCTTATCGGGACAGGATGAACACTGAAGCTTTCTTT.

As regards this clonotype: This may stem from a read error, because a much larger clone lies one nucleotide away. The V gene is TRBV5-5, the J gene TRBJ2-1; no reliable D call. V was trimmed by 7 bases and J by 0 bases, leaving 8 bases between them. This CDR3 comprises 13 residues. The germline CDR1 and CDR2 sequences are SGHKS and YYEKEE (reference sequence). CDR3 region: CASEVSSYNEQFF. CDR3 sequence (DNA): TGTGCCAGCGAGGTGAGCTCCTACAATGAGCAGTTCTTC.

This clonotype has a handful of counts. The chain carries TRBV6-5 and TRBJ2-7; D is possibly TRBD1 (6 bases). CDR1 and CDR2 (germline): MNHEY, SVGAGI. With 10 bases removed from V and 2 bases from J, the gap between germline ends came to 18 bases. The CDR3 is 14 amino acids. The CDR3 nucleotides are TGTGCCACCTCCCCTGGGACACCAACCTACGAGCAGTACTTC. This codes for CATSPGTPTYEQYF.

This clonotype showed up many times. The V call is TRBV5-1, the J call TRBJ1-1; 7 bases map to TRBD1. CDR1 is SGHRS, CDR2 YFSETQ, per germline. The CDR3 runs to 14 residues. The V segment lost 3 bases and the J segment 5 bases; nucleotides outside the gene matches: 7. The CDR3 nucleotides are TGCGCCAGCAGCTCCACAGGGGCCCGGACTGAAGCTTTCTTT. It specifies CASSSTGARTEAFF.

In its sample, this clonotype was seen many times. V usage is TRBV5-5 and J usage is TRBJ1-6; D gene uncertain. The V gene lost 1 base and the J gene lost 14 bases, with 13 bases spanning the gap. This CDR3 is 13 amino acids long. Per the germline V gene, CDR1 is SGHKS and CDR2 is YYEKEE (reference sequence). The CDR3 here is CASSLMDERTLHF. The CDR3 DNA is TGTGCCAGCAGCTTGATGGATGAGCGCACCCTCCACTTT.

This clonotype was observed a few times. The CDR3 coding sequence is TGTGCCTCCGGCGGCGATATGAGCTCCTACGAGCAGTACTTC. Protein sequence: CASGGDMSSYEQYF. This chain links TRBV6-2 or TRBV6-3 with TRBJ2-7; no firm D call. Germline V gene data show CDR1 as MNHEY and CDR2 as SVGEGT. The V gene lost 11 bases and the J gene lost 0 bases, with 17 bases spanning the gap. The CDR3 runs 14 residues.

This clonotype was recorded at least ten times. The chain couples TRBV6-2 or TRBV6-3 to TRBJ2-2; 7 nucleotides line up with TRBD1. The germline V gene has CDR1 MNHEY and CDR2 SVGEGT. The V segment lost 5 bases and the J segment 0 bases; nucleotides outside the gene matches: 3. The CDR3 has 15 residues. CDR3 residues: CASSPGTANTGELFF. The CDR3 bases are TGTGCCAGCAGTCCCGGGACAGCGAACACCGGGGAGCTGTTTTTT.

Note on this clonotype: A junction end diverges from the germline sequence, so it may reflect a read error. The V and J genes are TRBV20-1 and TRBJ2-3, with 7 nucleotides matching TRBD2. CDR3 length equals 14 residues. Germline loops: CDR1 DFQATT, CDR2 SNEGSKA (reference sequence). This CDR3 is CSPLQREGADAQYF. The CDR3 nucleotides read TGCAGTCCCCTCCAGCGGGAAGGAGCAGATGCGCAGTATTTT.

The chain couples TRBV18 to TRBJ2-1, with TRBD1 matching over 7 bases. CDR1 and CDR2 (germline): KGHSH, LQKENI. V shed 4 bases, J shed 3 bases, and the junction held 3 bases outside the gene matches. The CDR3 extends over 14 amino acids. CDR3 region: CASSRGQIYNEQFF. The CDR3 nucleotides are TGTGCCAGCTCACGGGGACAGATCTACAATGAGCAGTTCTTC.

The chain is built from TRBV2 and TRBJ1-1; a possible D gene is TRBD1 (6 bases). CDR1 is SNHLY, CDR2 FYNNEI, per germline. This CDR3 spans 13 amino acids. The V end was cut by 5 bases, the J end by 11 bases, with 18 bases between. DNA for the CDR3: TGTGCCAGCAGTCTTAAGGGGGGAATCTCGGCTTTCTTT. This codes for CASSLKGGISAFF. Supplemented by reference TRBV2 and TRBJ1-1, the full variable domain reads EPEVTQTPSHQVTQMGQEVILRCVPISNHLYFYWYRQILGQKVEFLVSFYNNEISEKSEIFDDQFSVERPDGSNFTLKIRSTKLEDSAMYFCASSLKGGISAFFGQGTRLTVV.

This clonotype was counted between two and nine times. The chain has TRBV7-8 and TRBJ2-4; 14 bases are a match to TRBD2. With 0 bases clipped from V and 9 bases from J, the junction kept 4 bases outside the gene matches. The germline CDR1 and CDR2 sequences are SGHVS and FQNEAQ. The CDR3 is 16 residues long. In nucleotides, the CDR3 is TGTGCCAGCAGCTTAGCGCGGGGACTAGCGGGAGCCATTCAGTACTTC. Translating it yields CASSLARGLAGAIQYF. Based on the CDR3 plus reference TRBV7-8 and TRBJ2-4, the full variable domain is GAGVSQSPRYKVAKRGQDVALRCDPISGHVSLFWYQQALGQGPEFLTYFQNEAQLDKSGLPSDRFFAERPEGSVSTLKIQRTQQEDSAVYLCASSLARGLAGAIQYFGAGTRLSVL.

The table lists this clonotype with a few counts. This rearrangement joins TRBV6-5 to TRBJ1-5; 7 bases align to TRBD1. Trimming cost V 4 bases and J 11 bases; bases outside gene matches: 5. Per the germline V gene, CDR1 is MNHEY and CDR2 is SVGAGI. The CDR3 spans 12 residues. CDR3 in DNA: TGTGCCAGCAGTTCCGCGGGGACAGCCCAGCATTTT. It yields the protein CASSSAGTAQHF.

This clonotype was seen more than once but under ten times. The gene calls are TRBV24-1 and TRBJ2-3; D may be TRBD2 (6 bases). V was cut by 4 bases and J by 4 bases, with 11 bases left in between. The CDR3 is made up of 14 amino acids. Germline assignment: CDR1 KGHDR and CDR2 SFDVKD. The CDR3 sequence: CATSDGGSADTQYF. DNA of the CDR3: TGTGCCACCAGTGACGGAGGGAGCGCAGATACGCAGTATTTT.

This clonotype has a count of ten or more. The chain recombines TRBV7-2 with TRBJ1-6; 11 positions agree with TRBD1. The CDR3 loop spans 16 amino acids. Germline CDR1 is SGHTA and CDR2 is FQGNSA. V lost 7 bases, J lost 11 bases, and 13 bases stayed unmatched. The CDR3 protein is CASNRGGDRGVAPLHF. The CDR3, as DNA: TGTGCCAGCAATAGAGGAGGGGACAGGGGGGTAGCACCCCTCCACTTT. Full variable domain (missing parts from reference TRBV7-2 and TRBJ1-6): GAGVSQSPSNKVTEKGKDVELRCDPISGHTALYWYRQSLGQGLEFLIYFQGNSAPDKSGLPSDRFSAERTGGSVSTLTIQRTQQEDSAVYLCASNRGGDRGVAPLHFGNGTRLTVT.

This clonotype has at least ten counts. V and J are TRBV9 and TRBJ2-3, with TRBD2 as a possible D gene (5 bases). CDR1 SGDLS and CDR2 YYNGEE come from the germline V gene. The length of the CDR3 is 17 residues. The V end lost 0 bases, the J end lost 4 bases, and 18 bases lay between the germline ends. In DNA, the CDR3 is TGTGCCAGCAGCGTAGTAGGTGGCGGAGGAGGTCCAGATACGCAGTATTTT. Amino acids: CASSVVGGGGGPDTQYF.

This clonotype has ten or more counts. This chain uses TRBV6-5 with TRBJ1-2; possible D gene TRBD1, 6 bases. The CDR3 consists of 17 residues. Germline V gives CDR1 MNHEY, CDR2 SVGAGI. V was clipped by 8 bases and J by 8 bases, with 30 bases between them. The CDR3 loop is CASRGAGAGDKGEGYTF. The CDR3 DNA reads as TGTGCCAGCCGAGGGGCAGGGGCAGGGGATAAAGGAGAGGGCTACACCTTC.

This clonotype has at least ten counts. The chain has TRBV12-3 or TRBV12-4 and TRBJ1-1, with 7 bases matching TRBD1. The ends lost 4 bases at V and 1 base at J; junction bases unmatched: 9. CDR3 length: 16 residues. The CDR3 DNA is TGTGCCAGCAGTTCCTCCAGACAGGGCAAGAACACTGAAGCTTTCTTT. This codes for CASSSSRQGKNTEAFF.